This T cell receptor beta chain was recovered during a study of OX40 agonist ivuxolimab in advanced cancers. Study-wide findings and caveats: Average numbers of expanded clones were greater in CD8+ T cells than in CD4+.

A note on this clone: No antigen is known for it.

The CDR3 is 21 residues long. In germline, CDR1 is GTSNPN, CDR2 SVGIG (reference sequence). Deletions cut 3 bases from V and 2 bases from J, with 32 bases between. Assay used: immunoSEQ multiplex PCR; TCRdb lists only in-frame clones, some missing. The data show about 64,000 clones, 80% to 95% seen once. V gene TRBV30 combines with J gene TRBJ2-1, with D perhaps matching TRBD2 (6 bases). The starting material was CD4+ or CD8+ T cells sorted from blood, obtained in a trial of the OX40 agonist ivuxolimab. This clonotype originated in an adult with an advanced solid tumor such as melanoma, head and neck, liver or kidney cancer. This CDR3 reads CAWRNPEPTPFGGNAYNEQFF. Written as DNA, the CDR3 is TGTGCCTGGAGAAACCCGGAACCTACCCCGTTCGGGGGTAACGCCTACAATGAGCAGTTCTTC.